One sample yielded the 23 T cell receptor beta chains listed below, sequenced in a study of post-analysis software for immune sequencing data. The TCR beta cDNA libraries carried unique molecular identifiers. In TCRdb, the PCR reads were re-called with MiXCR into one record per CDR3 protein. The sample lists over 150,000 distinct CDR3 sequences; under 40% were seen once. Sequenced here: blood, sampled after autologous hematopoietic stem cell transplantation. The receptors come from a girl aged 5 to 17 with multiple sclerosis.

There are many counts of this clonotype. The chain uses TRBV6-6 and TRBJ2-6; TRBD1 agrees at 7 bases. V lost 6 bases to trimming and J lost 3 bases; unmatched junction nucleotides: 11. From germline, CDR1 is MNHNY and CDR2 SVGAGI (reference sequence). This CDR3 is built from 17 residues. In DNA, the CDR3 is TGTGCCAGCAGATCCGACAGGGACGGTAGTGGGGCCAACGTCCTGACTTTC. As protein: CASRSDRDGSGANVLTF.

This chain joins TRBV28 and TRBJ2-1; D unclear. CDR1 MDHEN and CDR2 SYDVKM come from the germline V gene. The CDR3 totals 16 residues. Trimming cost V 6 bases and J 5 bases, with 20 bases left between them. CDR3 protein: CASSTPDGRRNNEQFF. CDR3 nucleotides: TGTGCCAGCAGCACCCCGGACGGCAGAAGAAACAATGAGCAGTTCTTC.

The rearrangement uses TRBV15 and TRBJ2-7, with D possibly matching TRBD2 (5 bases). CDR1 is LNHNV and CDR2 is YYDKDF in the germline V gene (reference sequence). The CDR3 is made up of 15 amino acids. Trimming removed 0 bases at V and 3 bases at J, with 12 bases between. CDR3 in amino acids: CATSRDYGLIYEQYF. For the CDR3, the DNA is TGTGCCACCAGCAGAGATTACGGACTCATCTACGAGCAGTACTTC.

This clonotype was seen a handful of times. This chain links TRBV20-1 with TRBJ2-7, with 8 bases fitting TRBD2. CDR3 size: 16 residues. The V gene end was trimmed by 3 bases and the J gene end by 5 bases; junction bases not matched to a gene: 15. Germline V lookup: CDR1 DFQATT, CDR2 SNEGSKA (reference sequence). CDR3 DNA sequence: TGCAGTGCTAGTGTTAACGGGAGGGCAGGGTGGAACGAGCAGTACTTC. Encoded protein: CSASVNGRAGWNEQYF.

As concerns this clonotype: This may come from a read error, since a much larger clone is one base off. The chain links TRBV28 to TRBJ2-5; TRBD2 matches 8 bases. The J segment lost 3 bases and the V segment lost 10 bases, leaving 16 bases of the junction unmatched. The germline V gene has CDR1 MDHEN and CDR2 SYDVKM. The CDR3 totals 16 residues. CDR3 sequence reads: CANSRLLAALKETQYF. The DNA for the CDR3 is TGTGCCAACAGCCGTCTACTAGCGGCCTTAAAAGAGACCCAGTACTTC. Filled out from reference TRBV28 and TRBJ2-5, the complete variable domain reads DVKVTQSSRYLVKRTGEKVFLECVQDMDHENMFWYRQDPGLGLRLIYFSYDVKMKEKGDIPEGYSVSREKKERFSLILESASTNQTSMYLCANSRLLAALKETQYFGPGTRLLVL.

The CDR3 nucleotides are TGTGCCAGCAGCCCGCGGACTAGCGGCAATGAGCAGTTCTTC. The encoded protein is CASSPRTSGNEQFF. This chain joins TRBV7-8 and TRBJ2-1; 10 bases agree with TRBD2. The junction had 4 bases not matched to a gene; V was cut back by 5 bases and J by 6 bases. Germline V gene data show CDR1 as SGHVS and CDR2 as FQNEAQ. The CDR3 has 14 amino acids. Supplemented by reference TRBV7-8 and TRBJ2-1, the full variable domain reads GAGVSQSPRYKVAKRGQDVALRCDPISGHVSLFWYQQALGQGPEFLTYFQNEAQLDKSGLPSDRFFAERPEGSVSTLKIQRTQQEDSAVYLCASSPRTSGNEQFFGPGTRLTVL.

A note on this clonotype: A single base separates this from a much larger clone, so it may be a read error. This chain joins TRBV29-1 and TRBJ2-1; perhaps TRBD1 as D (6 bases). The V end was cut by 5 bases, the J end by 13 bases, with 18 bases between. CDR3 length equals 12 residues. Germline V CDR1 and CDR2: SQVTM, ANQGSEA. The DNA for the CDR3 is TGCAGCGTTAGGACAGACCAAGAGACCCAGTTCTTC. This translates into CSVRTDQETQFF.

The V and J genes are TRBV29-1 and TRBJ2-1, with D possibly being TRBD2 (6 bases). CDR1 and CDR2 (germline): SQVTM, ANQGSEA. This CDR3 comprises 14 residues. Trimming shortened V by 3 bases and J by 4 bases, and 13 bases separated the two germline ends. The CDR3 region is CSVESTGAYNEQFF. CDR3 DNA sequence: TGCAGCGTTGAGAGTACGGGAGCGTACAATGAGCAGTTCTTC.

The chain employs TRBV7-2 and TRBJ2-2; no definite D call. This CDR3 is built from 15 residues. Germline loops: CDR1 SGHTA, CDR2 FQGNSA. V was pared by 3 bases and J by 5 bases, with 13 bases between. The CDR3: CTSSFPLGGTGELFF. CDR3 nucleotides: TGTACCAGCAGCTTCCCCCTCGGCGGAACCGGGGAGCTGTTTTTT.

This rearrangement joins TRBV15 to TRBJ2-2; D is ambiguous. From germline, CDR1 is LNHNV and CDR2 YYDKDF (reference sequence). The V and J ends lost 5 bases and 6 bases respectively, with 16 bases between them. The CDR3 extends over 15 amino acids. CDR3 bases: TGTGCCACCAGCCCCACGCGGAGTGTTCCCGGGGAGCTGTTTTTT. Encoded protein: CATSPTRSVPGELFF.

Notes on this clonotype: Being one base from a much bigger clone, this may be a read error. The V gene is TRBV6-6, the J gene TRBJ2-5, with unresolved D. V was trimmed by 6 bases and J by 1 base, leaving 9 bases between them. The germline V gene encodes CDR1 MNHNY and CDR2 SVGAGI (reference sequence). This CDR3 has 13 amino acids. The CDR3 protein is CASSGSLQETQYF. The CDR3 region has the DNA TGTGCCAGCAGCGGTAGTCTCCAAGAGACCCAGTACTTC.

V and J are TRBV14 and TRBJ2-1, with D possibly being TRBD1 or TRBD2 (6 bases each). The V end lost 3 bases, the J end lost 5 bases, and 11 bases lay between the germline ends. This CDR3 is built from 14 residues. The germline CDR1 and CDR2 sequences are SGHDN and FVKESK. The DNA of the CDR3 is TGTGCCAGCAGCCACCGGGGGCGACACAATGAGCAGTTCTTC. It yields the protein CASSHRGRHNEQFF.

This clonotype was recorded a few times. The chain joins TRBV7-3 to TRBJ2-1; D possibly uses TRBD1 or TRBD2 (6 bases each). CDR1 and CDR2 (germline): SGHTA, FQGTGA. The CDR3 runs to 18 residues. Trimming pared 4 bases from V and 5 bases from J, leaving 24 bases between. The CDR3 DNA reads TGTGCCAGCAGCTCTGATCCAAACAGGGCGGGACTTCACAATGAGCAGTTCTTC. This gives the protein CASSSDPNRAGLHNEQFF.

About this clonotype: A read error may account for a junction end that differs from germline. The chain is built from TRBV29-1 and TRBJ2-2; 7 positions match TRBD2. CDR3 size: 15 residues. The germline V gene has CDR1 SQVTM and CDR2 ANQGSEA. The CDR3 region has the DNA TGCAGCGCTGAAGGGCCTAGCGGTAACACCGGGGAGCTGTTTTTT. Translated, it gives CSAEGPSGNTGELFF.

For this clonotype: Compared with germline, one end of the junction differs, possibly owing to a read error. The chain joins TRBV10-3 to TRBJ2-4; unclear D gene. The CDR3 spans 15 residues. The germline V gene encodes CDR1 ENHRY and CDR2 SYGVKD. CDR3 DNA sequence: TGTGCCGTCAGTGAGTCCGGTATAGCCAAAAACATTCAGTACTTC. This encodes CAVSESGIAKNIQYF.

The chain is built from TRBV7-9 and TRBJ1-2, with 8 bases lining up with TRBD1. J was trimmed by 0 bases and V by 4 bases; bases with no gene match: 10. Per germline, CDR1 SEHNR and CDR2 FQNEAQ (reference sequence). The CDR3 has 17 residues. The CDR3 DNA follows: TGTGCCAGCAGCTCGGACAGGGTAGAGATGGCTAACTATGGCTACACCTTC. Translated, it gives CASSSDRVEMANYGYTF.

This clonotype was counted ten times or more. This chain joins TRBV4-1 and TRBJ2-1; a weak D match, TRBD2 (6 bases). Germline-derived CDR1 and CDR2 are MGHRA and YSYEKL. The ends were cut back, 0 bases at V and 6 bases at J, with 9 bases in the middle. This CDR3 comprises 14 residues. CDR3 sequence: CASSQERDFNEQFF. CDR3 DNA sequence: TGCGCCAGCAGCCAAGAGCGGGACTTCAATGAGCAGTTCTTC.

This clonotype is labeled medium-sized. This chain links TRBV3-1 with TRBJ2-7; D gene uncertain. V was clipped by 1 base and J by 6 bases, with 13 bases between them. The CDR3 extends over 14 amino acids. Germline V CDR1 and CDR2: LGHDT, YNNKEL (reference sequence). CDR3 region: CASSQGEHFGEQYF. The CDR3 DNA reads TGTGCCAGCAGCCAAGGTGAGCATTTCGGCGAGCAGTACTTC.

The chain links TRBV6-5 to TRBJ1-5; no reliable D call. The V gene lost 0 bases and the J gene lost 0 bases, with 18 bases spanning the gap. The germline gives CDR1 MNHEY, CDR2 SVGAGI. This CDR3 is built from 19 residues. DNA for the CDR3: TGTGCCAGCAGTTACTCAGGCCTTCTGAGACACGATAGCAATCAGCCCCAGCATTTT. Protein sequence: CASSYSGLLRHDSNQPQHF.

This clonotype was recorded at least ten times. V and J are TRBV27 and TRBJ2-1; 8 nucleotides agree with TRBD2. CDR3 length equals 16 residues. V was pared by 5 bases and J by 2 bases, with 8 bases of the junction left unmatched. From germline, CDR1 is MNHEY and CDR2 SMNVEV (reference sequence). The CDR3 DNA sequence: TGTGCCAGCAGTCTCTCGACTAGCGAGGCCTACAATGAGCAGTTCTTC. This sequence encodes CASSLSTSEAYNEQFF.

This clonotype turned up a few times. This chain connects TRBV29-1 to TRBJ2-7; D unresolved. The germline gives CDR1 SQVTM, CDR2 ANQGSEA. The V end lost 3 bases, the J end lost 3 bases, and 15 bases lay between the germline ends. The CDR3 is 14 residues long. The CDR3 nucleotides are TGCAGCGTTGAGAAAGGTCCATTCGACTACGAGCAGTACTTC. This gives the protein CSVEKGPFDYEQYF.

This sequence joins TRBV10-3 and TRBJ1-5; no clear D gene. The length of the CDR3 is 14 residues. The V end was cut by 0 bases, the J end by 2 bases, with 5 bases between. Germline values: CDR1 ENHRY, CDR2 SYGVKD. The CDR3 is CAISESSGNQPQHF. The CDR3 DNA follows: TGTGCCATCAGTGAGTCGAGCGGCAATCAGCCCCAGCATTTT.

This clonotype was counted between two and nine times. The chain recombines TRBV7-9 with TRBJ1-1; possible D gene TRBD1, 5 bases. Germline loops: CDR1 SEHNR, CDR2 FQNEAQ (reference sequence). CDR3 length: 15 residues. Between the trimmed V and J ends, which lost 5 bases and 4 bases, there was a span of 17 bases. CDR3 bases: TGTGCCAGCAGCAGTGGGACCTCGCAGGCCACTGAAGCTTTCTTT. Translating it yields CASSSGTSQATEAFF. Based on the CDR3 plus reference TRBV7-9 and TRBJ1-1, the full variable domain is DTGVSQNPRHKITKRGQNVTFRCDPISEHNRLYWYRQTLGQGPEFLTYFQNEAQLEKSRLLSDRFSAERPKGSFSTLEIQRTEQGDSAMYLCASSSGTSQATEAFFGQGTRLTVV.